The 26 T cell receptor beta chains below come from one sample, sequenced in a study of shared clonotypes between healthy human individuals. Here immunoSEQ multiplex PCR was the method, and the copy in TCRdb shows in-frame clones only, minus some. The sample lists about 87,000 clones, approximately 44% occurring once. The sample comprised PBMCs. The receptors shown here come from a woman between 40 and 55 years old in good health. Some clones in this sample may be carry-over from other donors' samples.

The chain couples TRBV9 to TRBJ2-2; no firm D call. The germline V and J ends were trimmed by 0 bases and 4 bases, with 7 bases remaining between them. From germline, CDR1 is SGDLS and CDR2 YYNGEE. The CDR3 runs 14 residues. Here the CDR3 reads CASSVDRTTGELFF. As DNA, the CDR3 is TGTGCCAGCAGCGTAGACCGAACCACCGGGGAGCTGTTTTTT.

The chain links TRBV15 to TRBJ1-5, with a weak D call TRBD1 (5 bases). The germline V gene has CDR1 LNHNV and CDR2 YYDKDF (reference sequence). This CDR3 spans 15 amino acids. Trimming pared 0 bases from V and 2 bases from J, leaving 8 bases between. The CDR3 sequence: CATSRDRVGNQPQHF. In DNA form, the CDR3 reads TGTGCCACCAGCAGAGACAGGGTAGGCAATCAGCCCCAGCATTTT.

This clone appeared many times. The CDR3 DNA follows: TGCGCCAGCAGTGAGAATACCGGGACAGGGACAGTTAGGACCCAGTACTTC. Its protein is CASSENTGTGTVRTQYF. The chain employs TRBV10-2 and TRBJ2-5, with TRBD1 matching over 9 bases. Per the germline V gene, CDR1 is WSHSY and CDR2 is SAAADI. The CDR3 sequence is 17 residues long. J lost 7 bases, V lost 2 bases, and 14 bases had no gene match.

V and J are TRBV18 and TRBJ2-1; D ambiguous. This CDR3 contains 13 residues. V lost 3 bases and J 6 bases, leaving 9 bases between the germline ends. CDR1 is KGHSH and CDR2 is LQKENI in the germline V gene. The CDR3 DNA is TGTGCCAGCTCACCCTTTCAGTTCAATGAGCAGTTCTTC. Translation gives CASSPFQFNEQFF.

This clone rates as medium-sized (0.01 to 0.1%). The CDR3 coding sequence is TGTGCCTGGAGTTTTGGTGGGGCCAACGTCCTGACTTTC. It codes for CAWSFGGANVLTF. V and J are TRBV30 and TRBJ2-6; no clear D gene. The CDR3 loop spans 13 amino acids. V shed 2 bases and J shed 3 bases, with 5 bases lying between them. CDR1 and CDR2 (germline): GTSNPN, SVGIG (reference sequence).

This clone showed up just once. A much larger clone sits a single nucleotide away, making a read error possible. This sequence joins TRBV29-1 and TRBJ2-5; D possibly uses TRBD1 or TRBD2 (5 bases each). CDR1 is SQVTM, CDR2 ANQGSEA, per germline. The V gene lost 4 bases and the J gene lost 5 bases, with 14 bases spanning the gap. The CDR3 totals 13 residues. This chain's CDR3 is CSVGWGFEETQYF. Written as DNA, the CDR3 is TGCAGCGTTGGTTGGGGGTTCGAGGAGACCCAGTACTTC.

The V gene is TRBV11-2, the J gene TRBJ2-7; 14 nucleotides agree with TRBD2. Germline V lookup: CDR1 SGHAT, CDR2 FQNNGV. This CDR3 is built from 15 residues. Trimming took 5 bases from V and 9 from J; bases not matched to a gene: 9. The CDR3 DNA sequence: TGTGCCAGCAGCCCGCCGGGACTAGCGGGAGCAGGGCAGTACTTC. It is translated as CASSPPGLAGAGQYF.

Turning to this clone: This may arise from a read error, as a much more abundant clone is one base away. The same CDR3 arises from other DNA sequences in this sample as well. The chain has TRBV30 and TRBJ1-2; D gene unclear. The CDR3 covers 11 residues. Germline V gives CDR1 GTSNPN, CDR2 SVGIG (reference sequence). Trimming left V 1 base short and J 9 bases short, with 9 bases between. For the CDR3, the DNA is TGTGCCTGGAGTGACGTGGCTAGCTACACCTTC. Its protein product is CAWSDVASYTF.

Note on this clone: A much larger clone differs by one base, so this may be a read error. The V gene is TRBV5-1, the J gene TRBJ1-1; D uncertain. Germline V CDR1 and CDR2: SGHRS, YFSETQ. The CDR3 has 14 amino acids. V was cut by 2 bases and J by 2 bases, with 10 bases left in between. The CDR3 DNA follows: TGCGCCAGCAGCTTATGCCAAACCAACACTGAAGCTTTCTTT. This sequence encodes CASSLCQTNTEAFF.

This clone came up many times. The CDR3 DNA sequence: TGTGCCAGCAGCCCCACAGGGGGTTCTAGCGGGAGGTGGGTGGACGAGCAGTACTTC. Translating it yields CASSPTGGSSGRWVDEQYF. The chain is built from TRBV7-9 and TRBJ2-7, with 11 bases identical to TRBD2. The V gene end was trimmed by 5 bases and the J gene end by 5 bases; junction bases not matched to a gene: 20. This CDR3 is 19 amino acids long. Per the germline V gene, CDR1 is SEHNR and CDR2 is FQNEAQ (reference sequence).

This chain connects TRBV6-5 to TRBJ1-1; 9 nucleotides match TRBD1. Trimming at V came to 5 bases and at J to 10 bases, leaving 8 bases not matched to a gene. The V gene's germline CDR1 is MNHEY and CDR2 SVGAGI. This CDR3 region has 13 residues. The CDR3 region is CASSPQGARVAFF. DNA of the CDR3: TGTGCCAGCAGTCCACAGGGGGCTAGGGTAGCTTTCTTT.

This clone has ten or more counts. V and J are TRBV5-6 and TRBJ1-1; D is undetermined. The ends were cut back, 3 bases at V and 3 bases at J, with 18 bases in the middle. CDR1 SGHDT and CDR2 YYEEEE come from the germline V gene. The CDR3 consists of 16 residues. The CDR3: CASSSPGDLKDTEAFF. CDR3 DNA sequence: TGTGCCAGCAGCTCCCCGGGCGACCTAAAAGACACTGAAGCTTTCTTT.

The J gene is TRBJ2-1, the V gene TRBV7-9, with 7 nucleotides matching TRBD2. The CDR3 loop spans 14 amino acids. Germline loops: CDR1 SEHNR, CDR2 FQNEAQ (reference sequence). V was clipped by 4 bases and J by 6 bases; unmatched bases: 6. Written as DNA, the CDR3 is TGTGCCAGCAGCTGGGGGAGGGAAGGCAATGAGCAGTTCTTC. It yields the protein CASSWGREGNEQFF.

Ten or more counts support this clone. The chain couples TRBV7-9 to TRBJ2-5, with TRBD2 as a possible D gene (6 bases). V shed 4 bases and J shed 4 bases, with 13 bases lying between them. CDR3 length: 14 amino acids. Germline V CDR1 and CDR2: SEHNR, FQNEAQ (reference sequence). Here the CDR3 reads CASSSREDPETQYF. CDR3 nucleotides: TGTGCCAGCAGCTCAAGGGAGGACCCAGAGACCCAGTACTTC.

The rearrangement links TRBV29-1 to TRBJ1-4; 11 positions agree with TRBD1. This CDR3 spans 13 amino acids. Germline CDR1 SQVTM, CDR2 ANQGSEA. J gave up 8 bases and V 7 bases, and 6 bases lay outside the gene matches. The CDR3, as DNA: TGCAGCGCCGGGACAGGGGGTTGGGAAAAACTGTTTTTT. Translation: CSAGTGGWEKLFF.

This clone was seen many times. Other nucleotide sequences in the sample specify the same CDR3. This chain uses TRBV28 with TRBJ2-5; 8 nucleotides align to TRBD1. Unmatched junction bases numbered 4, after V lost 6 bases and J lost 7 bases. The CDR3 covers 12 residues. The germline V gene has CDR1 MDHEN and CDR2 SYDVKM. The CDR3 region has the DNA TGTGCCAGCAGCAGACAGGGGACGACCCAGTACTTC. It yields the protein CASSRQGTTQYF.

The chain joins TRBV15 to TRBJ1-5; D is unresolved. The germline CDR1 and CDR2 sequences are LNHNV and YYDKDF (reference sequence). Trimming removed 0 bases at V and 4 bases at J, with 10 bases between. CDR3 size: 15 residues. Here the CDR3 reads CATSREWAVNQPQHF. The DNA for the CDR3 is TGTGCCACCAGCAGAGAATGGGCAGTTAATCAGCCCCAGCATTTT.

V usage is TRBV30 and J usage is TRBJ1-2; D possibly corresponds to TRBD1 (5 bases). CDR1 is GTSNPN, CDR2 SVGIG, per germline (reference sequence). Trimming took off 1 base at V and 7 bases at J, with 13 bases between the two ends. The CDR3 loop spans 13 amino acids. CDR3 protein: CAWSGEGIPGYTF. The CDR3 DNA reads TGTGCCTGGAGTGGGGAGGGGATACCTGGCTACACCTTC. Variable domain in full (rest from reference TRBV30 and TRBJ1-2): SQTIHQWPATLVQPVGSPLSLECTVEGTSNPNLYWYRQAAGRGLQLLFYSVGIGQISSEVPQNLSASRPQDRQFILSSKKLLLSDSGFYLCAWSGEGIPGYTFGSGTRLTVV.

In the case of this clone: This likely came from a read error, as a far larger clone is one base away. J is TRBJ1-1 and V is TRBV7-9, with unresolved D. The CDR3 is 12 residues long. Looked up from germline, CDR1 is SEHNR and CDR2 is FQNEAQ (reference sequence). V gave up 5 bases and J gave up 4 bases, with 8 bases separating them. Here the CDR3 reads CASSLPGTEAFF. In nucleotides, the CDR3 is TGTGCCAGCAGCCTCCCCGGCACTGAAGCTTTCTTT.

The chain links TRBV5-1 to TRBJ2-3; maybe TRBD2 (5 bases). CDR3 length: 15 amino acids. V was clipped by 2 bases and J by 4 bases, with 14 bases between them. Germline CDR1 is SGHRS and CDR2 is YFSETQ. CDR3: CASSFGVGSADTQYF. The CDR3 nucleotides read TGCGCCAGCAGCTTCGGGGTTGGTAGCGCAGATACGCAGTATTTT.

The rearrangement joins TRBV2 to TRBJ1-2, with D tentatively TRBD1 (6 bases). Per germline, CDR1 SNHLY and CDR2 FYNNEI. The CDR3 has 14 amino acids. V was cut by 6 bases and J by 7 bases, with 18 bases left in between. CDR3 DNA sequence: TGTGCCAGCAGCGGCAGGGGAGGGTCTGGTGGCTACACCTTC. Translated: CASSGRGGSGGYTF.

The chain has TRBV9 and TRBJ2-7, with D perhaps given as TRBD1 or TRBD2 (5 bases each). The CDR3 consists of 15 residues. Trimming stripped 0 bases from V and 5 bases from J, with 15 bases between. Germline V gene lookup returns CDR1 SGDLS and CDR2 YYNGEE. CDR3 in DNA: TGTGCCAGCAGCGTAGGCACTAGGGGTACCCACGAGCAGTACTTC. It encodes CASSVGTRGTHEQYF. Filled out from reference TRBV9 and TRBJ2-7, the complete variable domain reads DSGVTQTPKHLITATGQRVTLRCSPRSGDLSVYWYQQSLDQGLQFLIQYYNGEERAKGNILERFSAQQFPDLHSELNLSSLELGDSALYFCASSVGTRGTHEQYFGPGTRLTVT.

This clone occurred once. V gene TRBV9 combines with J gene TRBJ2-3, with a weak D call TRBD2 (6 bases). The germline CDR1 and CDR2 sequences are SGDLS and YYNGEE. V was trimmed by 4 bases and J by 0 bases, leaving 15 bases between them. This CDR3 contains 16 residues. Here the CDR3 reads CASSRGSGGSTDTQYF. CDR3 coding DNA: TGTGCCAGCAGCCGTGGCTCCGGGGGTAGCACAGATACGCAGTATTTT.

This chain joins TRBV9 and TRBJ2-5, with TRBD2 matching over 11 bases. J was trimmed by 3 bases and V by 4 bases; bases with no gene match: 5. Germline loops: CDR1 SGDLS, CDR2 YYNGEE. There are 15 residues in the CDR3. As DNA, the CDR3 is TGTGCCAGCAGCCAAGCACTAGCGGGGGAAGAGACCCAGTACTTC. Translation gives CASSQALAGEETQYF.

This clone was seen ten or more times. This sequence joins TRBV7-3 and TRBJ2-1; the match to TRBD2 covers 9 bases. V was pared by 3 bases and J by 8 bases, with 11 bases of the junction left unmatched. Germline assignment: CDR1 SGHTA and CDR2 FQGTGA. The CDR3 totals 16 residues. The CDR3 DNA reads as TGTGCCAGCAGCTTCGAGGTAGCGGGAGTTCTGGATGAGCAGTTCTTC. Its translation is CASSFEVAGVLDEQFF.

As for this clone: Just one base apart from a much larger clone, this may be a read error. The gene calls are TRBV28 and TRBJ2-2; no clear D. Looked up from germline, CDR1 is MDHEN and CDR2 is SYDVKM. This CDR3 is 14 amino acids long. V shed 4 bases and J shed 6 bases, with 12 bases lying between them. The CDR3 DNA sequence: TGTGCCAGCAGTTCCAGGCTGAGCGCCGGGGAGCTGTTTTTT. It encodes CASSSRLSAGELFF.